A selection of T cell receptor beta chains follows, all from one sample in a study of T cell repertoires in cytomegalovirus infection. TCRdb re-derived calls from the reads in MiXCR, one entry per CDR3 protein. This sample carries under 200,000 distinct CDR3 sequences, 8% to 10% of them seen once, and the ten largest clones take about 4.6%. Sequenced sample: PBMCs. Source of these receptors: a human donor in good health (CMV status not recorded). Some clones in this sample may be carry-over from other donors' samples. The CDR3 runs from the conserved cysteine through the conserved F or W. A D gene is named only where the DNA matches it firmly. The size entry is marked missing in some rows and otherwise reads once, few, many or a size class.

j_call d_call clone_size v_call cdr3_length cdr3_aa cdr3_nt
TRBJ2-2 - - TRBV14 13 CASSQETRRELFF TGTGCCAGCAGCCAAGAGACAAGGAGGGAGCTGTTTTTT
TRBJ1-1 - many TRBV28 16 CASSGDDMDRTTEAFF TGTGCCAGCAGTGGGGACGACATGGATAGGACCACTGAAGCTTTCTTT
TRBJ1-5 TRBD1 many TRBV7-2 17 CASSGGGWDRLYQPQHF TGTGCCAGCAGCGGAGGGGGTTGGGACAGGCTATATCAGCCCCAGCATTTT
TRBJ1-1 - few TRBV18 13 CASSPDMNTEAFF TGTGCCAGCTCCCCAGACATGAACACTGAAGCTTTCTTT
TRBJ2-1 TRBD2 many TRBV7-9 12 CGAAGFHNEQFF TGTGGAGCAGCGGGGTTTCATAATGAGCAGTTCTTC
TRBJ1-3 - - TRBV9 18 CASSASSTVQHGGNTIYF TGTGCCAGCAGCGCCTCGTCGACAGTCCAGCATGGGGGAAACACCATATATTTT
TRBJ1-5 - many TRBV7-2 14 CASSPGRTNQPQHF TGTGCCAGCAGCCCGGGACGAACCAATCAGCCCCAGCATTTT
TRBJ1-2 - many TRBV19 13 CATAGAGWDGYTF TGTGCCACGGCAGGGGCCGGATGGGATGGCTACACCTTC
TRBJ1-5 - few TRBV7-9 15 CASSLAAGVNQPQHF TGTGCCAGCAGCTTAGCGGCAGGGGTCAATCAGCCCCAGCATTTT
TRBJ2-4 - few TRBV12-3/TRBV12-4 19 CASRPLTGTHWLAKNIQYF TGTGCCAGCAGACCCCTGACAGGGACTCATTGGTTAGCCAAAAACATTCAGTACTTC
TRBJ2-3 - many TRBV7-2 15 CASSLISGGTDTQYF TGTGCCAGCAGCTTAATTAGTGGGGGCACAGATACGCAGTATTTT
TRBJ1-1 - - TRBV20-1 14 CSARVGGPNTEAFF TGCAGTGCTAGAGTTGGGGGCCCGAACACTGAAGCTTTCTTT
TRBJ2-2 - few TRBV14 15 CASSQVRLNTGELFF TGTGCCAGCAGCCAAGTCAGGTTGAACACCGGGGAGCTGTTTTTT
TRBJ1-1 - - TRBV7-9 13 CASSLAGRTEAFF TGTGCCAGCAGCTTAGCGGGGAGGACAGAAGCTTTCTTT
TRBJ2-2 - - TRBV6-1 16 CASSLIQSSNTGELFF TGTGCCAGCAGCCTTATTCAGAGCTCAAACACCGGGGAGCTGTTTTTT
TRBJ2-3 TRBD2 many TRBV7-2 14 CASSGGLQILTQYF TGTGCCAGCAGCGGGGGACTACAGATTCTTACGCAGTATTTT
TRBJ1-1 - few TRBV2 12 CASSEANTEAFF TGTGCCAGCAGTGAAGCGAACACTGAAGCTTTCTTT
TRBJ1-1 - - TRBV29-1 14 CSAPPSGVRTEAFF TGCAGCGCTCCCCCAAGTGGCGTGCGCACTGAAGCTTTCTTT
TRBJ2-3 TRBD2 many TRBV20-1 16 CSASIGGLAGIDTQYF TGCAGTGCTTCGATCGGCGGACTAGCGGGCATCGATACGCAGTATTTT
TRBJ2-3 - many TRBV11-2 15 CASSADGEYTDTQYF TGTGCCAGCAGCGCGGACGGAGAATACACAGATACGCAGTATTTT
TRBJ2-7 - many TRBV7-9 12 CASSLKSYEQYF TGTGCCAGCAGCTTAAAGTCCTACGAGCAGTACTTC
TRBJ1-2 TRBD1 many TRBV12-3/TRBV12-4 16 CASSRVPGQGAGGYTF TGTGCCAGCAGCCGAGTCCCGGGACAGGGAGCGGGAGGCTACACCTTC
TRBJ2-3 TRBD2 few TRBV9 16 CASSPWTSATSDTQYF TGTGCCAGCAGCCCCTGGACTAGCGCGACTTCAGATACGCAGTATTTT
TRBJ2-2 - many TRBV11-2 19 CASSLVPLFRRSNTGELFF TGTGCCAGCAGCTTAGTCCCTCTATTCAGGAGATCGAACACCGGGGAGCTGTTTTTT
TRBJ2-5 TRBD1 - TRBV29-1 13 CSVESRGRETQYF TGCAGCGTTGAAAGCAGGGGGCGGGAGACCCAGTACTTC
TRBJ1-2 - many TRBV7-2 13 CASSSQETYGYTF TGTGCCAGCAGCTCGCAGGAGACCTATGGCTACACCTTC
TRBJ2-7 - many TRBV7-9 15 CASSPEAVGTYEQYF TGTGCCAGCAGCCCAGAAGCAGTGGGTACCTACGAGCAGTACTTC
TRBJ2-5 - few TRBV6-6 13 CASSRDSRFSQYF TGTGCCAGCAGTCGGGACTCAAGGTTCTCCCAGTACTTC